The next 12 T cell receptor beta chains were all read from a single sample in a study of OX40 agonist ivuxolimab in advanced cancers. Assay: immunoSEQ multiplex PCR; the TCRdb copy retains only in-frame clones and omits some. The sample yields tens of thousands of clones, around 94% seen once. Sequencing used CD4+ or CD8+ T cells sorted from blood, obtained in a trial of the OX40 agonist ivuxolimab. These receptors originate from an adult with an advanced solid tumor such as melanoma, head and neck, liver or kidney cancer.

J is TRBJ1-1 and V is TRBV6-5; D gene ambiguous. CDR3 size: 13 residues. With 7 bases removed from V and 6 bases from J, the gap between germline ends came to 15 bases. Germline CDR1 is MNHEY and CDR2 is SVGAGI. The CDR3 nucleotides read TGTGCCAGCAACCTAGGCGGAAGTCCTGAAGCTTTCTTT. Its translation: CASNLGGSPEAFF.

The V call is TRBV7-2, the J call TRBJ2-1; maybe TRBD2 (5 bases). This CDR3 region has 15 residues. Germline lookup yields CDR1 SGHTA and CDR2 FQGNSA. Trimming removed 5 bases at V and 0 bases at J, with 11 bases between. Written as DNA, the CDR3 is TGTGCCAGCAGCCCGAGCGGAAGCTCCTACAATGAGCAGTTCTTC. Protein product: CASSPSGSSYNEQFF.

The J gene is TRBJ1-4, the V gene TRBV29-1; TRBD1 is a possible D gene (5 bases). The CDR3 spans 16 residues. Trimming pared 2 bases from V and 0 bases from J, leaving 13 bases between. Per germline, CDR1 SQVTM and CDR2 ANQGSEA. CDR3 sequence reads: CSVERLRGATNEKLFF. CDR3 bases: TGCAGCGTTGAAAGGCTTAGGGGAGCAACTAATGAAAAACTGTTTTTT. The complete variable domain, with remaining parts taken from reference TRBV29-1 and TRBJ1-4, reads SAVISQKPSRDICQRGTSLTIQCQVDSQVTMMFWYRQQPGQSLTLIATANQGSEATYESGFVIDKFPISRPNLTFSTLTVSNMSPEDSSIYLCSVERLRGATNEKLFFGSGTQLSVL.

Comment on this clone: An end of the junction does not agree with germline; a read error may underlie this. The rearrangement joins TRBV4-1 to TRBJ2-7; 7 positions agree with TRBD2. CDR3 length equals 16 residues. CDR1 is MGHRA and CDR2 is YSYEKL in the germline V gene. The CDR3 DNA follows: TGCGCCAGCAGCCAAGATTGGGGGGAGGGCCTCTACGAGCAGTGCTTC. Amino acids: CASSQDWGEGLYEQCF.

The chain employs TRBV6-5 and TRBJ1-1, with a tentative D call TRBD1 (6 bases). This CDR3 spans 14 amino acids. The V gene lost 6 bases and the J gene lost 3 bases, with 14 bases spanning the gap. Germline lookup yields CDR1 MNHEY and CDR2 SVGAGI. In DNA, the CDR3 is TGTGCCAGCAGCCTAGACAGGCTGTACACTGAAGCTTTCTTT. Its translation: CASSLDRLYTEAFF.

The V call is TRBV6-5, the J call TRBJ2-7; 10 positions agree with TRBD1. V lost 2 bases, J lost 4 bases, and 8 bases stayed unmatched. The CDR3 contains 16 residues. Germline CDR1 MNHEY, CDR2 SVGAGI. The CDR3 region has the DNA TGTGCCAGCAGTTACACCGCGACAGGGGGCCCTTACGAGCAGTACTTC. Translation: CASSYTATGGPYEQYF.

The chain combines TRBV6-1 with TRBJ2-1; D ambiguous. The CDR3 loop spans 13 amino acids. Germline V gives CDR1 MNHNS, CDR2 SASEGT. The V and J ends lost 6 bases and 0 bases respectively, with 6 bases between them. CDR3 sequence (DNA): TGTGCCAGCAGGGACGCCTCCTACAATGAGCAGTTCTTC. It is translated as CASRDASYNEQFF.

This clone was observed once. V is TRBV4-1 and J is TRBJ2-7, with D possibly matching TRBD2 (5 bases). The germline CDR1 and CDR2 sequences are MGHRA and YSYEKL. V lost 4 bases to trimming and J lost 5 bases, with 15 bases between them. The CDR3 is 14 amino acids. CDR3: CASSPRLFMDEQYF. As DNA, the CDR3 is TGCGCCAGCAGCCCCCGACTATTCATGGACGAGCAGTACTTC.

Written as DNA, the CDR3 is TGCGCCAGCAGCCAGACGAACCTAGCGGGGGATGCCGGGGAGCTGTTTTTT. Its protein is CASSQTNLAGDAGELFF. The V and J genes are TRBV4-3 and TRBJ2-2, with 10 bases matching TRBD2. The CDR3 runs to 17 residues. V lost 3 bases, J lost 6 bases, and 10 bases stayed unmatched. Germline CDR1 is LGHNA and CDR2 is YSLEER.

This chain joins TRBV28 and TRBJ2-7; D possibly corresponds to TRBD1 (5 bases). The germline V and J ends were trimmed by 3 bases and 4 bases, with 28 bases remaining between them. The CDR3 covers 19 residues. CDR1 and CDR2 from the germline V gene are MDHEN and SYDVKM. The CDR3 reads CASSFPGAAIDREMYEQYF. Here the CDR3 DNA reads TGTGCCAGCAGTTTCCCTGGGGCGGCTATCGATAGGGAAATGTACGAGCAGTACTTC.

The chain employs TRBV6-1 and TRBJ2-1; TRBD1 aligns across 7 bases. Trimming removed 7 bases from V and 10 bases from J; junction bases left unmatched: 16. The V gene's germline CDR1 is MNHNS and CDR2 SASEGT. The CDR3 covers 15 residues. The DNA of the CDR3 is TGTGCCAGCACCCCGAGACAGGGATCTATATGGGAGCAGTTCTTC. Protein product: CASTPRQGSIWEQFF.

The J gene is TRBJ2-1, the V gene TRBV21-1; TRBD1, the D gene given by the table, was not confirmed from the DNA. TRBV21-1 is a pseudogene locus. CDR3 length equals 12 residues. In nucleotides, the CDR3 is TGTGCCAGCAGCAGATTAGGGGGTGAGCAGTTCTTC. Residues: CASSRLGGEQFF.